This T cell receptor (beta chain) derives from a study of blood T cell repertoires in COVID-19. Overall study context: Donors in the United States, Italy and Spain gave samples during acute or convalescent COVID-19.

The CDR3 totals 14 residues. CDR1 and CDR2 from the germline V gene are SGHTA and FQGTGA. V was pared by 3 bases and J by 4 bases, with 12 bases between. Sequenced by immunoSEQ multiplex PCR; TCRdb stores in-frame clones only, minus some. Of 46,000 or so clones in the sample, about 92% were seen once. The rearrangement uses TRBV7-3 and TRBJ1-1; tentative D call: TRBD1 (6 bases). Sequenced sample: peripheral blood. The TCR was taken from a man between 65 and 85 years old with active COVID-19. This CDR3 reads CASSFSGESTEAFF. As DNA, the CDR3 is TGTGCCAGCAGCTTTTCAGGGGAGAGCACTGAAGCTTTCTTT.